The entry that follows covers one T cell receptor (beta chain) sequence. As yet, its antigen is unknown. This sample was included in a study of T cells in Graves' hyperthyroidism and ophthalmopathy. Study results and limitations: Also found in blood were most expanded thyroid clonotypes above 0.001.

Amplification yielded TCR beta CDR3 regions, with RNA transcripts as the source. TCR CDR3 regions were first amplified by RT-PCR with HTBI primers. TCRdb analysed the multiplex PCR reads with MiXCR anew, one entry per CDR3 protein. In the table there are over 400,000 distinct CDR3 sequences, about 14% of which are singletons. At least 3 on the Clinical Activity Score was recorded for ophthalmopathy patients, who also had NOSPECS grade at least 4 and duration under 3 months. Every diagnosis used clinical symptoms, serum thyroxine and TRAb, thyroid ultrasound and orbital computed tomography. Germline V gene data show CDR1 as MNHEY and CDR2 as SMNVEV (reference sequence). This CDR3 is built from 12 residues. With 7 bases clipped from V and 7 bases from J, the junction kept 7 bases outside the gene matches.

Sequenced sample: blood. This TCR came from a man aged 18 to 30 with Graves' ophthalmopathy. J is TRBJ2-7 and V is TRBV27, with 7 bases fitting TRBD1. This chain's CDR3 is CASTTGLAEQYF. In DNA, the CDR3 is TGTGCCAGCACGACAGGGCTTGCGGAGCAGTACTTC.